The T cell receptor (beta chain) under discussion was sequenced for a study of CD8+ T cells in alopecia areata. About the research overall: A regimen of oral tofacitinib, 5 to 10 mg twice daily, was given to treated patients. General study points: Sharing of TCRs across patients appeared less clear than in mice, possibly for HLA-related reasons. Scalp lesions, especially in alopecia totalis/universalis, had higher clonality than normal scalp.

This clone was counted once. Antigen unknown. TCR sequencing used cDNA made by reverse transcription of extracted RNA. Using immunoSEQ multiplex PCR, the repertoire was profiled, and TCRdb retains in-frame clones only, with some absent. The sample includes 150,000 or so clones, 65% to 75% of them seen just once. Germline CDR1 and CDR2: GTSNPN and SVGIG (reference sequence). After removal of 1 base from V and 4 bases from J, the junction contained 6 bases not matched to a gene. The CDR3 consists of 15 residues. The sequence was obtained from a human donor with alopecia areata. The chain recombines TRBV30 with TRBJ2-3; 9 bases match TRBD2. The source material was CD8+ T cells sorted from blood, sampled at week 0. CDR3 sequence reads: CAWSAGGGAADTQYF. The CDR3 nucleotides read TGTGCCTGGAGTGCTGGCGGGGGGGCCGCAGATACGCAGTATTTT.